Reported below is one T cell receptor (beta chain). Its antigen is not identified. The germline and genes are mouse ones. Sequencing ends 1 residue short of the CDR3 end; the germline J gene provides the rest. The ends lost 3 bases at V and 3 bases at J; junction bases unmatched: 2. This CDR3 is built from 14 residues. Germline V gives CDR1 LGHNA, CDR2 YSYQKL. The data were taken from a study of tissue T cells after allogeneic stem cell transplantation. Overall study findings and caveats: Only a limited share of tissue TCRs appeared in blood or spleen.

Clones were read by immunoSEQ multiplex PCR, and TCRdb kept only the in-frame ones, dropping some. In the table there are roughly 51,000 clones, approximately 70% of which are singletons. This chain connects TRBV2 to TRBJ2-1; 7 nucleotides align to TRBD1. Sequences were obtained from sorted cells pooled from one or two spleens. The receptor's source is a pool of C57BL/6 mice in good health. CDR3 in amino acids: CASSHRGFYAEQFF. Partial CDR3 DNA: TGTGCCAGCAGCCACAGGGGGTTCTATGCTGAGCAGTTC.